This T cell receptor beta chain was profiled in a study of CD8 T cells in ankylosing spondylitis. TCRdb passed the 5' RACE reads through MiXCR, listing each CDR3 protein once. The repertoire holds 300,000 to 400,000 distinct CDR3 sequences, with 20% as singletons. CDR3 length equals 16 residues. The ends lost 5 bases at V and 5 bases at J; junction bases unmatched: 11. The receptor was derived from a male donor with ankylosing spondylitis or in good health (not recorded which). This chain connects TRBV12-3 or TRBV12-4 to TRBJ2-5, with 10 bases fitting TRBD1. The sequencing sample was made of blood, either unsorted or a sorted T cell fraction (not recorded which). The CDR3 protein is CASSPPGQGFSETQYF. The CDR3 DNA is TGTGCCAGCAGTCCACCGGGACAGGGGTTCTCTGAGACCCAGTACTTC.